Listed here are 2 T cell receptor beta chains from one sample, sequenced in a study of control samples from healthy donors and cancer patients. Assay used: immunoSEQ multiplex PCR; TCRdb lists only in-frame clones, some missing. The data show about 92,000 clones, roughly four fifths seen once. The sequenced sample consisted of blood. Source of these receptors: a woman aged 55-69 years in good health.

V and J are TRBV18 and TRBJ1-2, with no clear D. V gave up 6 bases and J gave up 8 bases, with 16 bases separating them. CDR3 length equals 13 residues. The germline V gene has CDR1 KGHSH and CDR2 LQKENI. CDR3 sequence: CASSPSPTQGYTF. CDR3 in DNA: TGTGCCAGCTCGCCGTCACCGACCCAAGGCTACACCTTC.

The chain couples TRBV9 to TRBJ2-1; a possible D gene is TRBD2 (5 bases). Germline V gene lookup returns CDR1 SGDLS and CDR2 YYNGEE. The CDR3 has 13 amino acids. Trimming pared 3 bases from V and 4 bases from J, leaving 8 bases between. CDR3 sequence reads: CASSAGDYNEQFF. In nucleotides, the CDR3 is TGTGCCAGCAGCGCCGGGGATTACAATGAGCAGTTCTTC.